Presented here are 27 T cell receptor beta chains from one specimen sequenced in a study of regulatory and conventional T cells in RAG deficiency. Profiled with immunoSEQ multiplex PCR; TCRdb holds only in-frame clones, not every one. The sample has about 46,000 clones; 80% to 90% are singletons. Blood CD4+ CD25-low CD127-high conventional T cells supplied the genomic DNA template. A further study also used this sample, focusing on regulatory T cells. From that report: Amplification used 52 TRBV primers and 13 TRBJ primers.

The sample comprised CD4+ effector T cells sorted from blood. The receptors stem from a human donor in good health.

V and J are TRBV10-1 and TRBJ2-2; TRBD1 is a possible D gene (6 bases). From germline, CDR1 is WNHNN and CDR2 SYGVQD (reference sequence). The V end lost 3 bases, the J end lost 6 bases, and 11 bases lay between the germline ends. The CDR3 consists of 14 residues. CDR3 bases: TGCGCCAGCAGTGATGGACAGTCGTCCGGGGAGCTGTTTTTT. It codes for CASSDGQSSGELFF.

This chain uses TRBV5-8 with TRBJ2-7; TRBD2 is a possible D gene (6 bases). CDR1 SGHTS and CDR2 YDEGEE come from the germline V gene. This CDR3 is built from 13 residues. V gave up 4 bases and J gave up 3 bases, with 11 bases separating them. The CDR3 spells CASSRGSFYEQYF. The CDR3 region has the DNA TGTGCCAGCAGCCGGGGGTCGTTCTACGAGCAGTACTTC.

The chain employs TRBV2 and TRBJ2-1; the D gene is possibly TRBD2 (5 bases). V shed 6 bases and J shed 0 bases, with 12 bases lying between them. The CDR3 sequence is 15 residues long. In germline, CDR1 is SNHLY, CDR2 FYNNEI. The CDR3 DNA is TGTGCCAGCAGGGCGGACTGGGGCTCCTACAATGAGCAGTTCTTC. Its translation is CASRADWGSYNEQFF.

In DNA, the CDR3 is TGTGCCAGCAGCTCCCCCGGGAGCCCCACCGGGGAGCTGTTTTTT. As protein: CASSSPGSPTGELFF. The chain has TRBV7-9 and TRBJ2-2, with D possibly TRBD2 on 6 matching bases. Looked up from germline, CDR1 is SEHNR and CDR2 is FQNEAQ (reference sequence). This CDR3 has 15 amino acids. V lost 4 bases and J lost 4, with 13 bases in between.

This clone was recorded once. The chain recombines TRBV9 with TRBJ1-2; perhaps TRBD1 as D (5 bases). Germline V CDR1 and CDR2: SGDLS, YYNGEE. V dropped 6 bases and J dropped 8 bases, with 20 bases sitting between them. CDR3 length: 14 residues. This CDR3 is CASTAGDSRDGYTF. CDR3 in DNA: TGTGCCAGCACCGCGGGGGACTCACGGGACGGCTACACCTTC.

The chain joins TRBV6-4 to TRBJ2-3, with D hard to call. The ends were cut back, 6 bases at V and 2 bases at J, with 12 bases in the middle. From germline, CDR1 is MRHNA and CDR2 SNTAGT. The CDR3 runs to 14 residues. Written as DNA, the CDR3 is TGTGCCAGCAGCTACAGTGGTAACACAGATACGCAGTATTTT. Encoded protein: CASSYSGNTDTQYF.

The rearrangement uses TRBV11-3 and TRBJ1-1; D not certain. Trimming pared 2 bases from V and 0 bases from J, leaving 4 bases between. The CDR3 contains 13 residues. CDR1 and CDR2 (germline): SGHNT, YENEEA. The CDR3 sequence: CASSLTMNTEAFF. The CDR3 DNA is TGTGCCAGCAGCTTAACGATGAACACTGAAGCTTTCTTT.

In its sample, this clone was seen once. V is TRBV11-3 and J is TRBJ1-4; D remains unclear. The V end lost 6 bases, the J end lost 7 bases, and 15 bases lay between the germline ends. The CDR3 contains 14 residues. The V gene's germline CDR1 is SGHNT and CDR2 YENEEA. CDR3 nucleotide sequence: TGTGCCAGCAGTCAAGGAGAGATAGCTGAAAAACTGTTTTTT. Translated: CASSQGEIAEKLFF.

The chain couples TRBV5-6 to TRBJ2-3, with D perhaps matching TRBD2 (5 bases). This CDR3 is built from 15 residues. Germline V gene data show CDR1 as SGHDT and CDR2 as YYEEEE. V was trimmed by 4 bases and J by 2 bases, leaving 14 bases between them. The chain's CDR3 is CASSPGKGFTDTQYF. The CDR3 DNA is TGTGCCAGCAGCCCGGGGAAGGGATTCACAGATACGCAGTATTTT.

This rearrangement joins TRBV7-2 to TRBJ1-4, with D uncertain. V was shortened by 5 bases and J by 8 bases, with 24 bases between the two germline ends. The CDR3 loop spans 17 amino acids. The germline V gene has CDR1 SGHTA and CDR2 FQGNSA. The CDR3 coding sequence is TGTGCCAGCAGCCCTGGAGCGCTTTTGGGGAGTCGGGAAAAACTGTTTTTT. The encoded protein is CASSPGALLGSREKLFF.

The CDR3 coding sequence is TGTGCCAGCACTTCCTCCCCGAGGGTCAGGGGCCATCAGCTCTATGGCTACACCTTC. It is translated as CASTSSPRVRGHQLYGYTF. The rearrangement uses TRBV28 and TRBJ1-2; D is perhaps TRBD1 (6 bases). The V end was cut by 7 bases, the J end by 4 bases, with 31 bases between. Germline CDR1 is MDHEN and CDR2 is SYDVKM. The CDR3 loop spans 19 amino acids.

The CDR3 region has the DNA TGTGCCAGCAGTTACTCGGGTGCGGCGGCCTACGAGCAGTACTTC. As protein: CASSYSGAAAYEQYF. This chain links TRBV6-5 with TRBJ2-7; no reliable D call. Trimming shortened V by 0 bases and J by 2 bases, and 11 bases separated the two germline ends. This CDR3 is 15 amino acids long. Germline V gene lookup returns CDR1 MNHEY and CDR2 SVGAGI.

The chain links TRBV5-6 to TRBJ2-1; tentative D call: TRBD2 (5 bases). The ends were cut back, 4 bases at V and 4 bases at J, with 12 bases in the middle. There are 14 residues in the CDR3. Looked up from germline, CDR1 is SGHDT and CDR2 is YYEEEE. The CDR3 loop is CASSGGRSYNEQFF. In nucleotides, the CDR3 is TGTGCCAGCAGCGGCGGGCGGAGTTACAATGAGCAGTTCTTC.

Written as DNA, the CDR3 is TGTGCCAGCAGCTTAGGGGGTAGCTTTAATGAGCAGTTCTTC. Residues: CASSLGGSFNEQFF. This sequence joins TRBV7-6 and TRBJ2-1; D is unresolved. The CDR3 runs 14 residues. Trimming left V 1 base short and J 7 bases short, with 11 bases between. CDR1 is SGHVS, CDR2 FNYEAQ, per germline.

This clone was counted once. J is TRBJ2-6 and V is TRBV6-1; tentative D call: TRBD1 (6 bases). Trimming pared 7 bases from V and 3 bases from J, leaving 13 bases between. There are 15 residues in the CDR3. Per the germline V gene, CDR1 is MNHNS and CDR2 is SASEGT. The CDR3 coding sequence is TGTGCCAGCAACGCAGGGGTTAGTGGGGCCAACGTCCTGACTTTC. Translation gives CASNAGVSGANVLTF.

This clone was found a few times. This rearrangement joins TRBV18 to TRBJ1-4; D possibly corresponds to TRBD1 (6 bases). CDR3 size: 16 residues. The germline V and J ends were trimmed by 6 bases and 0 bases, with 14 bases remaining between them. Per the germline V gene, CDR1 is KGHSH and CDR2 is LQKENI. The CDR3 region is CASSAGVTSTNEKLFF. The CDR3, as DNA: TGTGCCAGCTCGGCAGGGGTTACTTCAACTAATGAAAAACTGTTTTTT.

The V call is TRBV5-1, the J call TRBJ1-4; 11 positions agree with TRBD1. Unmatched junction bases numbered 10, after V lost 5 bases and J lost 10 bases. This CDR3 comprises 15 residues. The V gene's germline CDR1 is SGHRS and CDR2 YFSETQ. As DNA, the CDR3 is TGCGCCAGCAGGGCGGACAGGGGGCGGTTAGGAAAACTGTTTTTT. Its translation is CASRADRGRLGKLFF.

The gene calls are TRBV7-3 and TRBJ2-2; 9 bases agree with TRBD2. Per germline, CDR1 SGHTA and CDR2 FQGTGA. V was pared by 4 bases and J by 4 bases, with 10 bases of the junction left unmatched. The CDR3 runs 17 residues. The CDR3 region has the DNA TGTGCCAGCAGCTCCGTAGCGGGAGCGGTTGGCACCGGGGAGCTGTTTTTT. Residues: CASSSVAGAVGTGELFF.

This chain joins TRBV6-6 and TRBJ1-5; D unclear. The V gene's germline CDR1 is MNHNY and CDR2 SVGAGI (reference sequence). Deletions cut 4 bases from V and 3 bases from J, with 10 bases between. This CDR3 has 14 amino acids. CDR3 in amino acids: CASSFSGNNQPQHF. Written as DNA, the CDR3 is TGTGCCAGCAGTTTCTCGGGGAACAATCAGCCCCAGCATTTT.

This sequence joins TRBV15 and TRBJ1-4, with a possible D match to TRBD1 (5 bases). Germline V gene lookup returns CDR1 LNHNV and CDR2 YYDKDF (reference sequence). Between the trimmed V and J ends, which lost 1 base and 6 bases, there was a span of 15 bases. This CDR3 has 16 residues. The DNA for the CDR3 is TGTGCCACCAGCAGAGGATGGGGGTCCTCGCATGAAAAACTGTTTTTT. This translates into CATSRGWGSSHEKLFF.

The V call is TRBV6-5, the J call TRBJ2-7, with 7 bases that match TRBD1. The CDR3 is made up of 15 amino acids. Trimming removed 5 bases from V and 2 bases from J; junction bases left unmatched: 9. Germline CDR1 MNHEY, CDR2 SVGAGI. Here the CDR3 reads CASSPDRRGTYEQYF. The CDR3 DNA reads as TGTGCCAGCAGTCCCGACCGCAGGGGGACCTACGAGCAGTACTTC.

The chain is built from TRBV5-6 and TRBJ1-2, with 8 bases lining up with TRBD1. In germline, CDR1 is SGHDT, CDR2 YYEEEE. Unmatched junction bases numbered 7, after V lost 3 bases and J lost 6 bases. CDR3 length: 14 residues. The CDR3 DNA sequence: TGTGCCAGCAGCTGGGGCAGGGGGCTCCATGGCTACACCTTC. This translates into CASSWGRGLHGYTF.

This clone showed up just once. V usage is TRBV28 and J usage is TRBJ1-2; D not resolved. V was shortened by 5 bases and J by 5 bases, with 21 bases between the two germline ends. In germline, CDR1 is MDHEN, CDR2 SYDVKM. This CDR3 is 16 amino acids long. The CDR3 is CASSVTSQHRPYGYTF. CDR3 nucleotide sequence: TGTGCCAGCAGTGTTACCTCACAACACCGTCCTTATGGCTACACCTTC.

The V call is TRBV23-1, the J call TRBJ2-3, with TRBD2 as a possible D gene (6 bases). TRBV23-1 is known as an ORF, though its function is uncertain. Trimming left V 7 bases short and J 0 bases short, with 20 bases between. The CDR3 is 17 residues long. This chain's CDR3 is CASKTLPRGTSTDTQYF. For the CDR3, the DNA is TGCGCCAGCAAAACCCTCCCCCGGGGGACTAGCACAGATACGCAGTATTTT.

This chain uses TRBV29-1 with TRBJ2-7, with a possible D match to TRBD2 (6 bases). The ends were cut back, 3 bases at V and 3 bases at J, with 9 bases in the middle. This CDR3 spans 12 amino acids. Germline V gene sequence: CDR1 SQVTM, CDR2 ANQGSEA. The chain's CDR3 is CSVERGNYEQYF. The CDR3 DNA follows: TGCAGCGTTGAGCGGGGTAACTACGAGCAGTACTTC.

The chain carries TRBV15 and TRBJ2-7; 12 bases align to TRBD2. The CDR3 has 15 amino acids. Germline lookup yields CDR1 LNHNV and CDR2 YYDKDF (reference sequence). V trimming: 5 bases; J trimming: 3 bases; junction bases outside the gene matches: 5. This CDR3 is CATSWGTSGYYEQYF. The CDR3 DNA is TGTGCCACCAGCTGGGGGACTAGCGGGTACTACGAGCAGTACTTC.

The chain is built from TRBV5-8 and TRBJ1-2; a weak D match, TRBD1 (5 bases). Per the germline V gene, CDR1 is SGHTS and CDR2 is YDEGEE. V was clipped by 1 base and J by 4 bases, with 14 bases between them. The CDR3 runs 15 residues. The CDR3 spells CASSLNGARRYGYTF. The CDR3, as DNA: TGTGCCAGCAGCTTGAATGGGGCGAGACGCTATGGCTACACCTTC.